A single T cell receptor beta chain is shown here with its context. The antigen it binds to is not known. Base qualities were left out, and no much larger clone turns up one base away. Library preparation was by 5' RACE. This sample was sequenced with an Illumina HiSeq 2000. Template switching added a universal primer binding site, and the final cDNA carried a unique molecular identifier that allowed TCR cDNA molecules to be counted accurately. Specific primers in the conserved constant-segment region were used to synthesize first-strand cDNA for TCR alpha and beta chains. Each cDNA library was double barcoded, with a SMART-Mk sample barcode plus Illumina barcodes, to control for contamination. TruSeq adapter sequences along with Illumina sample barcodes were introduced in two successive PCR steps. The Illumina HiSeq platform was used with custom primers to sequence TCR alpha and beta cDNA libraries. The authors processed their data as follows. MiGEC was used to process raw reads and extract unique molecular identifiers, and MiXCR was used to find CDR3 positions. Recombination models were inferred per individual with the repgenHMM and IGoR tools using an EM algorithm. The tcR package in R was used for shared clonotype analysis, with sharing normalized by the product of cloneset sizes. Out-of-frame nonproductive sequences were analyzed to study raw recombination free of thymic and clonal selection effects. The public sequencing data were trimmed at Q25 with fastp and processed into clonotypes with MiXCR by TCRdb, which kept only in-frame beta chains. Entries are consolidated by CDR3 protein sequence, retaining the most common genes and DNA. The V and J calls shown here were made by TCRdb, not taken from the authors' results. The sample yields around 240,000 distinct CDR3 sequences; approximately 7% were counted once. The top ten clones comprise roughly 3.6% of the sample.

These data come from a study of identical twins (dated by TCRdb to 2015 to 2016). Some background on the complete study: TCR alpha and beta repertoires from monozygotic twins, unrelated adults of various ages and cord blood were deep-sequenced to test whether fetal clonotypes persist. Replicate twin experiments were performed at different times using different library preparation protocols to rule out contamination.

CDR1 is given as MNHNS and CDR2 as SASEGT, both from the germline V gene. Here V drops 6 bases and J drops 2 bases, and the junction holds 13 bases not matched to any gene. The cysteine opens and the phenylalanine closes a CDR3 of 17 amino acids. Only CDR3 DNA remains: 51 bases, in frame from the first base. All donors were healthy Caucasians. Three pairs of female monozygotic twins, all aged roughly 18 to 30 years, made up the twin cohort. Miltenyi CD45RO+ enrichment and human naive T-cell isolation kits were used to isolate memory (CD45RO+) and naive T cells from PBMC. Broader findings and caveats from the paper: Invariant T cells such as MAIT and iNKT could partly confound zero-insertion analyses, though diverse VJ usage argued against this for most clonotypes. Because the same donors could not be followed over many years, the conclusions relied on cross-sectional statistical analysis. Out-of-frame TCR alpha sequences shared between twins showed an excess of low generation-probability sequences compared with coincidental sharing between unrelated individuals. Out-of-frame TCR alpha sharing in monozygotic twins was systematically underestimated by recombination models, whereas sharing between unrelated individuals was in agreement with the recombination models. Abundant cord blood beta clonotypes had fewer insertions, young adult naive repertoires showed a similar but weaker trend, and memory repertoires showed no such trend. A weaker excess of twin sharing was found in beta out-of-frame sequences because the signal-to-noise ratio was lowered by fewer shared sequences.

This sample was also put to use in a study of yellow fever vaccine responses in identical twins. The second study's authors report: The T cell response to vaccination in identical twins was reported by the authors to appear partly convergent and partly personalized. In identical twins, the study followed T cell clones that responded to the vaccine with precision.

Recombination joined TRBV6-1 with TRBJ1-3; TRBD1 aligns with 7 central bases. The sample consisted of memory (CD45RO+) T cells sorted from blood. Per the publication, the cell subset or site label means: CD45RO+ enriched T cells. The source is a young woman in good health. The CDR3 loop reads CASSSKGAPIAGNTIYF. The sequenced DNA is TGTGCCAGCAGCTCAAAGGGGGCCCCGATCGCTGGAAACACCATATATTTT.